The T cell receptor (beta chain) under discussion was sequenced for a study of T cell responses to AZD1222 COVID-19 vaccine. Overall study: Samples with a second dose at about 4 or about 12 weeks were pooled together. Study conclusions and caveats: The donor cohort was predominantly white British with a female majority, and clonal diversity may have been underestimated. The study found Spike-specific TCR breadth and depth rose after two AZD1222 doses. Recipients of AZD1222 seropositive at baseline numbered only five or six.

This CDR3 contains 15 residues. The germline gives CDR1 SGHDT, CDR2 YYEEEE. Trimming removed 0 bases from V and 0 bases from J, with 9 bases in between. Profiling relied on immunoSEQ multiplex PCR, and the TCRdb table lists in-frame clones only, not all of them. Found here are 140,000 to 150,000 clones, approximately 92% of them singletons; the top ten hold over 1.5%. Regarding this clone: Antigen specificity is unknown.

The V call is TRBV5-6, the J call TRBJ1-2; D unclear. This receptor was taken from an adult in good health. The sample consisted of peripheral blood, taken on day 0 of AZD1222 vaccination. The CDR3 sequence is CASSLAQRTNYGYTF. CDR3 sequence (DNA): TGTGCCAGCAGCTTGGCTCAGCGCACTAACTATGGCTACACCTTC.